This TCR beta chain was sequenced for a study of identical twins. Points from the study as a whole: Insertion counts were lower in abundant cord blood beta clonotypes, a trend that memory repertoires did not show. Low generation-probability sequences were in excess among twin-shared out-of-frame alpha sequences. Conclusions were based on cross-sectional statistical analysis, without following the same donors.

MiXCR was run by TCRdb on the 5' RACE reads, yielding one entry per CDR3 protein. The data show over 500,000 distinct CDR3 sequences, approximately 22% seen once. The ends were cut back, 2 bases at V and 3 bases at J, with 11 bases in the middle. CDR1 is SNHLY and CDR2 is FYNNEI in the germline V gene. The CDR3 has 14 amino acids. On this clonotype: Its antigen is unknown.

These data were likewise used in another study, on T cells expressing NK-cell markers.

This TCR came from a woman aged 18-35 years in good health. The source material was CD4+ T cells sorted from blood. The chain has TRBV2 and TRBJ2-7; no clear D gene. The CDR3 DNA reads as TGTGCCAGCAGTGAACTGCTCTCTCTCTACGAGCAGTACTTC. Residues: CASSELLSLYEQYF.